What follows are 28 T cell receptor beta chains derived from one specimen sequenced in a study of blood T cell repertoires in COVID-19. Measured with immunoSEQ multiplex PCR; TCRdb has only the in-frame clones, and not every one. The sample gives some 240,000 clones, more than 75% of which show up once; approximately 5.2% is in the top ten. Sequenced input: peripheral blood. Receptor source: a woman in her 70s with COVID-19, enrolled during active disease.

The chain employs TRBV30 and TRBJ1-6, with 7 nucleotides matching TRBD1. CDR1 is GTSNPN and CDR2 is SVGIG in the germline V gene (reference sequence). The J segment lost 6 bases and the V segment lost 7 bases, leaving 6 bases of the junction unmatched. This CDR3 region has 13 residues. The CDR3 protein is CAFPRGPNSPLHF. Here the CDR3 DNA reads TGTGCCTTTCCAAGGGGGCCTAATTCACCCCTCCACTTT.

The rearrangement links TRBV5-6 to TRBJ2-1, with TRBD2 matching over 10 bases. Trimming at V came to 4 bases and at J to 5 bases, leaving 6 bases not matched to a gene. The CDR3 is made up of 15 amino acids. CDR1 and CDR2 (germline): SGHDT, YYEEEE. The CDR3 sequence: CASSLSGRQNNEQFF. The DNA for the CDR3 is TGTGCCAGCAGCCTTAGCGGGAGGCAAAACAATGAGCAGTTCTTC.

This clone was detected only once. This chain joins TRBV7-3 and TRBJ1-6, with D perhaps matching TRBD1 (6 bases). Looked up from germline, CDR1 is SGHTA and CDR2 is FQGTGA. The CDR3 consists of 14 residues. V gave up 5 bases and J gave up 7 bases, with 12 bases separating them. Here the CDR3 DNA reads TGTGCCAGCAGCCTCGGACAGAAAAATTCACCCCTCCACTTT. The encoded protein is CASSLGQKNSPLHF.

This chain links TRBV6-5 with TRBJ2-1; no reliable D call. V was clipped by 2 bases and J by 3 bases, with 5 bases between them. The germline CDR1 and CDR2 sequences are MNHEY and SVGAGI. The CDR3 consists of 13 residues. The CDR3 loop reads CASSYRDYNEQFF. CDR3 sequence (DNA): TGTGCCAGCAGTTACCGAGACTACAATGAGCAGTTCTTC.

V gene TRBV2 combines with J gene TRBJ1-2; the match to TRBD1 covers 7 bases. The germline V gene encodes CDR1 SNHLY and CDR2 FYNNEI. The J segment lost 5 bases and the V segment lost 4 bases, leaving 7 bases of the junction unmatched. CDR3 length: 14 amino acids. The CDR3 DNA sequence: TGTGCCAGCAGTGGGCAGGGGGAAGGGTATGGCTACACCTTC. Encoded protein: CASSGQGEGYGYTF. Full variable domain (rest looked up from reference TRBV2 and TRBJ1-2): EPEVTQTPSHQVTQMGQEVILRCVPISNHLYFYWYRQILGQKVEFLVSFYNNEISEKSEIFDDQFSVERPDGSNFTLKIRSTKLEDSAMYFCASSGQGEGYGYTFGSGTRLTVV.

The CDR3 reads CASSPTRGTSGRGTQYF. For the CDR3, the DNA is TGTGCCAGCAGCCCAACTCGTGGGACTAGCGGGCGGGGTACGCAGTATTTT. The chain combines TRBV14 with TRBJ2-3, with 12 positions matching TRBD2. Germline CDR1 SGHDN, CDR2 FVKESK. This CDR3 comprises 17 residues. Unmatched junction bases numbered 13, after V lost 4 bases and J lost 8 bases.

Here the CDR3 DNA reads TGTGCCAGCAGCTTCGGGGGACTAGCGGGAGACGAGCAGTACTTC. The encoded protein is CASSFGGLAGDEQYF. The chain couples TRBV7-2 to TRBJ2-7; 14 bases line up with TRBD2. This CDR3 is 15 amino acids long. After removal of 3 bases from V and 5 bases from J, the junction contained 3 bases not matched to a gene. The germline gives CDR1 SGHTA, CDR2 FQGNSA.

The chain combines TRBV28 with TRBJ1-2, with TRBD1 matching over 9 bases. Germline V gene sequence: CDR1 MDHEN, CDR2 SYDVKM. V gave up 5 bases and J gave up 6 bases; unmatched junction bases: 4. This CDR3 is 13 amino acids long. In DNA form, the CDR3 reads TGTGCCAGCAGTACAGGGGGCGGAGATGGCTACACCTTC. As protein: CASSTGGGDGYTF.

This chain joins TRBV7-9 and TRBJ2-7; TRBD2 matches 14 bases. Germline V gene sequence: CDR1 SEHNR, CDR2 FQNEAQ (reference sequence). Trimming cost V 5 bases and J 2 bases; bases outside gene matches: 8. The CDR3 is 17 residues long. The CDR3 reads CASSPRGLAGDPYEQYF. The CDR3 bases are TGTGCCAGCAGCCCAAGGGGACTAGCGGGGGATCCCTACGAGCAGTACTTC.

CDR3 DNA sequence: TGTGCCAGCAACAAACAGGGGGCAGTTACGCACGAGCAGTACTTC. Amino acids: CASNKQGAVTHEQYF. The chain links TRBV27 to TRBJ2-7; 9 bases are shared with TRBD1. V lost 7 bases and J lost 5; bases outside the gene matches: 12. The CDR3 totals 15 residues. Germline assignment: CDR1 MNHEY and CDR2 SMNVEV (reference sequence).

V and J are TRBV27 and TRBJ1-2; D is ambiguous. The germline V gene has CDR1 MNHEY and CDR2 SMNVEV (reference sequence). V was pared by 6 bases and J by 2 bases, with 13 bases between. The CDR3 is 14 amino acids. Written as DNA, the CDR3 is TGTGCCAGCAGACCAAACAGCGGCAACTATGGCTACACCTTC. It yields the protein CASRPNSGNYGYTF.

The chain couples TRBV9 to TRBJ2-5; D gene uncertain. The CDR3 runs to 13 residues. The ends were cut back, 2 bases at V and 5 bases at J, with 10 bases in the middle. The germline gives CDR1 SGDLS, CDR2 YYNGEE. CDR3 bases: TGTGCCAGCAGCGTCTCAAGCCTGGAGACCCAGTACTTC. Its protein is CASSVSSLETQYF.

This chain uses TRBV4-1 with TRBJ2-7; D perhaps matches TRBD2 (5 bases). Trimming cost V 4 bases and J 0 bases, with 16 bases left between them. CDR1 is MGHRA, CDR2 YSYEKL, per germline. The CDR3 extends over 16 amino acids. CDR3 in DNA: TGCGCCAGCAGCCGGGAGCTCTCACATAGCTCCTACGAGCAGTACTTC. Its translation: CASSRELSHSSYEQYF.

V and J are TRBV24-1 and TRBJ1-2; unclear D gene. Germline CDR1 and CDR2: KGHDR and SFDVKD. Trimming removed 6 bases at V and 4 bases at J, with 11 bases between. The CDR3 length is 13 residues. CDR3 bases: TGTGCCACCAGTTATGAGGGAAGCTATGGCTACACCTTC. Its protein is CATSYEGSYGYTF.

This clone was counted only a few times. The rearrangement uses TRBV5-4 and TRBJ2-7; TRBD1 agrees at 9 bases. The CDR3 is made up of 16 amino acids. Unmatched junction bases numbered 8, after V lost 3 bases and J lost 1 base. Germline V gene lookup returns CDR1 SGHNT and CDR2 YYREEE (reference sequence). The CDR3 nucleotides read TGTGCCAGCAGCTCCAAGACAGGGGGTAGTTCCTACGAGCAGTACTTC. Its translation: CASSSKTGGSSYEQYF.

The V gene is TRBV11-2, the J gene TRBJ2-1, with 8 bases fitting TRBD2. Germline V CDR1 and CDR2: SGHAT, FQNNGV. This CDR3 region has 14 residues. J was trimmed by 9 bases and V by 5 bases; bases with no gene match: 9. In nucleotides, the CDR3 is TGTGCCAGCAGCCCGAAGCGGGAGAGGTCTGAGCAGTTCTTC. Amino acids: CASSPKRERSEQFF.

The chain uses TRBV27 and TRBJ2-1; TRBD1 might be the D (5 bases). V gave up 4 bases and J gave up 0 bases, with 7 bases separating them. Germline CDR1 is MNHEY and CDR2 is SMNVEV (reference sequence). The CDR3 contains 14 residues. The CDR3 protein is CASSSTASYNEQFF. For the CDR3, the DNA is TGTGCCAGCAGTTCGACAGCCTCCTACAATGAGCAGTTCTTC.

The sample holds one count of this clone. V usage is TRBV7-2 and J usage is TRBJ2-3, with TRBD2 matching 10 bases. The CDR3 runs 14 residues. Germline CDR1 is SGHTA and CDR2 is FQGNSA. Losses at the gene ends were 5 bases for V and 5 bases for J; bases not matched to a gene: 4. This chain's CDR3 is CASSQRLAGDTQYF. Here the CDR3 DNA reads TGTGCCAGCAGCCAGAGACTAGCGGGAGATACGCAGTATTTT.

The chain joins TRBV3-1 (or the pseudogene TRBV3-2) to TRBJ2-7; D may be TRBD2 (5 bases). Deletions cut 1 base from V and 3 bases from J, with 7 bases between. There are 13 residues in the CDR3. Germline lookup yields CDR1 LGHDT and CDR2 YNNKEL (reference sequence). Here the CDR3 DNA reads TGTGCCAGCAGCCAAGGAAGCGGCTACGAGCAGTACTTC. Translation: CASSQGSGYEQYF.

This rearrangement joins TRBV19 to TRBJ2-1; 10 nucleotides agree with TRBD2. The V gene's germline CDR1 is LNHDA and CDR2 SQIVND (reference sequence). This CDR3 comprises 14 residues. V shed 5 bases, J shed 7 bases, and the junction held 5 bases outside the gene matches. CDR3 region: CASSGLAGVNEQFF. The CDR3 bases are TGTGCCAGTAGTGGGCTAGCGGGAGTAAATGAGCAGTTCTTC. The variable domain in full, with the rest retrieved from reference TRBV19 and TRBJ2-1, is DGGITQSPKYLFRKEGQNVTLSCEQNLNHDAMYWYRQDPGQGLRLIYYSQIVNDFQKGDIAEGYSVSREKKESFPLTVTSAQKNPTAFYLCASSGLAGVNEQFFGPGTRLTVL.

The chain carries TRBV27 and TRBJ2-7, with 15 bases identical to TRBD2. This CDR3 region has 16 residues. With 5 bases clipped from V and 7 bases from J, the junction kept 9 bases outside the gene matches. The germline CDR1 and CDR2 sequences are MNHEY and SMNVEV (reference sequence). CDR3 loop: CASSLTGTSGGLEQYF. The DNA for the CDR3 is TGTGCCAGCAGTCTTACCGGGACTAGCGGGGGGTTGGAGCAGTACTTC.

The J gene is TRBJ1-1, the V gene TRBV28, with 7 bases lining up with TRBD1. V dropped 6 bases and J dropped 3; count of bases not matched to a gene: 4. The CDR3 has 13 amino acids. The germline V gene encodes CDR1 MDHEN and CDR2 SYDVKM. CDR3 nucleotides: TGTGCCAGCAGGAGAACAGGGGACACTGAAGCTTTCTTT. The encoded protein is CASRRTGDTEAFF.

This clone occurred once. V gene TRBV5-1 combines with J gene TRBJ1-1; 8 bases are a match to TRBD1. The germline CDR1 and CDR2 sequences are SGHRS and YFSETQ. The ends lost 4 bases at V and 4 bases at J; junction bases unmatched: 9. This CDR3 is built from 15 residues. CDR3 loop: CASSTSTGASTEAFF. CDR3 sequence (DNA): TGCGCCAGCAGCACATCGACAGGGGCAAGCACTGAAGCTTTCTTT.

DNA of the CDR3: TGTGCCAGCAGCCAGACAGGGGTCCTCTATGGCTACACCTTC. Translated: CASSQTGVLYGYTF. V gene TRBV14 combines with J gene TRBJ1-2; 8 bases agree with TRBD1. The CDR3 runs 14 residues. The junction had 4 bases not matched to a gene; V was cut back by 3 bases and J by 4 bases. Germline loops: CDR1 SGHDN, CDR2 FVKESK.

V gene TRBV5-1 combines with J gene TRBJ2-1; TRBD1 aligns across 8 bases. The length of the CDR3 is 15 residues. With 1 base clipped from V and 8 bases from J, the junction kept 8 bases outside the gene matches. The germline CDR1 and CDR2 sequences are SGHRS and YFSETQ. CDR3 region: CASSLTGQGVDEQFF. Written as DNA, the CDR3 is TGCGCCAGCAGCTTGACCGGACAGGGAGTGGATGAGCAGTTCTTC. Full variable domain (missing parts from reference TRBV5-1 and TRBJ2-1): KAGVTQTPRYLIKTRGQQVTLSCSPISGHRSVSWYQQTPGQGLQFLFEYFSETQRNKGNFPGRFSGRQFSNSRSEMNVSTLELGDSALYLCASSLTGQGVDEQFFGPGTRLTVL.

The V and J genes are TRBV28 and TRBJ1-4; D possibly corresponds to TRBD1 (6 bases). The CDR3 is 18 residues long. The germline V gene encodes CDR1 MDHEN and CDR2 SYDVKM. Trimming removed 7 bases at V and 2 bases at J, with 23 bases between. CDR3 residues: CASKVYGGGTGTNEKLFF. Here the CDR3 DNA reads TGTGCCAGCAAAGTTTACGGGGGGGGAACAGGGACTAATGAAAAACTGTTTTTT.

J is TRBJ2-1 and V is TRBV7-8, with 8 bases lining up with TRBD2. V lost 5 bases to trimming and J lost 8 bases; unmatched junction nucleotides: 11. This CDR3 has 15 amino acids. CDR1 and CDR2 from the germline V gene are SGHVS and FQNEAQ. The CDR3 DNA reads TGTGCCAGCAGCAGACCGGGACTAGGGTTCGATGAGCAGTTCTTC. It yields the protein CASSRPGLGFDEQFF. Supplemented by reference TRBV7-8 and TRBJ2-1, the full variable domain reads GAGVSQSPRYKVAKRGQDVALRCDPISGHVSLFWYQQALGQGPEFLTYFQNEAQLDKSGLPSDRFFAERPEGSVSTLKIQRTQQEDSAVYLCASSRPGLGFDEQFFGPGTRLTVL.

The chain employs TRBV3-1 (or the pseudogene TRBV3-2) and TRBJ1-6; TRBD1 might be the D (6 bases). The CDR3 extends over 17 amino acids. V was pared by 1 base and J by 9 bases, with 19 bases between. Germline V gene lookup returns CDR1 LGHDT and CDR2 YNNKEL (reference sequence). CDR3 loop: CASSQGGGTGHISPLHF. The CDR3 nucleotides are TGTGCCAGCAGCCAAGGAGGGGGAACAGGACATATTTCACCCCTCCACTTT.